This T cell receptor beta chain comes out of a study of CD8+CD57+ T cells in acquired aplastic anemia. Points on this clonotype: A read error may account for a junction end that differs from germline.

CDR1 is SNHLY, CDR2 FYNNEI, per germline. This CDR3 has 10 residues. The template for TCR beta VDJ and CDR3 sequence profiling was genomic DNA. TCRdb re-called the reads with MiXCR, one entry per CDR3 protein. The data contain roughly 130,000 distinct CDR3 sequences, 48% of them singletons. The specimen sequenced was sorted CD4+, CD8+, or CD8+CD57+ T cells (not recorded which) from PBMCs. This receptor was taken from a human donor in good health, serving as a control. The V and J genes are TRBV2 and TRBJ1-1; unclear D gene. The CDR3 sequence: CASRTGIFLF. Written as DNA, the CDR3 is TGTGCCAGCAGAACCGGGATCTTCCTTTTT.